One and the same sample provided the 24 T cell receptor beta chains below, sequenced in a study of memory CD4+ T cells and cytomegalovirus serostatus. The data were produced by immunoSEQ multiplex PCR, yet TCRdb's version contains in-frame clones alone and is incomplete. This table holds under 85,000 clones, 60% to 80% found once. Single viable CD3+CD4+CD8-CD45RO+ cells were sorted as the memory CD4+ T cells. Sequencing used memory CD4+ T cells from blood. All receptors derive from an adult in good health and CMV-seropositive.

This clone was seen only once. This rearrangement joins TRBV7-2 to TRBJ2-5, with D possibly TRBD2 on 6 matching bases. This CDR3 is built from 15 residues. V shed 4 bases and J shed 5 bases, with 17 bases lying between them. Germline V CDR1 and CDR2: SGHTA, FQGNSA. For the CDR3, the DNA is TGTGCCAGCAGCTCAAACTCCGGGACTCTTGAGACCCAGTACTTC. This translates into CASSSNSGTLETQYF.

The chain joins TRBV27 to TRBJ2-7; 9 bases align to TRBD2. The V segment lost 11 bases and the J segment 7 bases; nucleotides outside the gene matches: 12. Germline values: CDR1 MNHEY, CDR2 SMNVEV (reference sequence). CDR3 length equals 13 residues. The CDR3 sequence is CAPRGGRAGEQYV. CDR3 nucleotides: TGTGCCCCCCGGGGCGGGAGGGCCGGGGAGCAGTACGTC.

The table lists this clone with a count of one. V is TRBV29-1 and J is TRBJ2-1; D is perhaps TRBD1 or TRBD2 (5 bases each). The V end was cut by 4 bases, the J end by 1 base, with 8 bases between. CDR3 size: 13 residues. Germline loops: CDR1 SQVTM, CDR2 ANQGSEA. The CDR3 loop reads CSVVRGSYNEQFF. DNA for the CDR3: TGCAGCGTTGTGAGGGGTTCCTACAATGAGCAGTTCTTC.

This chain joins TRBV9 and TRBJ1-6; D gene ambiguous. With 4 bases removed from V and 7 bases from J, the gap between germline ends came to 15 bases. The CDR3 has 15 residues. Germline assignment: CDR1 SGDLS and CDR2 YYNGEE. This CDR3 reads CASSPRLGGNSPLHF. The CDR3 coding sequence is TGTGCCAGCAGCCCCCGCCTCGGAGGAAATTCACCCCTCCACTTT. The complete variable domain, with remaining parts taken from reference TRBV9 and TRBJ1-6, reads DSGVTQTPKHLITATGQRVTLRCSPRSGDLSVYWYQQSLDQGLQFLIQYYNGEERAKGNILERFSAQQFPDLHSELNLSSLELGDSALYFCASSPRLGGNSPLHFGNGTRLTVT.

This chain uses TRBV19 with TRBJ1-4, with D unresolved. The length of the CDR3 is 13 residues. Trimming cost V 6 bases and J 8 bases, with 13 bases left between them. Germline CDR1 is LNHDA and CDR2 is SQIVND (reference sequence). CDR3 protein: CASRPRTGEKLFF. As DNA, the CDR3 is TGTGCCAGTAGACCACGCACGGGAGAAAAACTGTTTTTT.

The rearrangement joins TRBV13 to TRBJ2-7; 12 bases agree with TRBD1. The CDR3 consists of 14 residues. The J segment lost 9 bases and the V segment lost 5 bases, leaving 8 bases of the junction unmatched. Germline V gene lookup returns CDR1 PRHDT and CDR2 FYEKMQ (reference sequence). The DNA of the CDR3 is TGTGCCAGCAGCCCGGGACAGGGGGCGGGTCGGCAGTACTTC. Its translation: CASSPGQGAGRQYF.

The CDR3: CASSPTSITNEKLFF. In DNA, the CDR3 is TGTGCCAGCAGCCCTACATCGATAACTAATGAAAAACTGTTTTTT. The chain recombines TRBV7-6 with TRBJ1-4; D remains ambiguous. V gave up 5 bases and J gave up 1 base, with 11 bases separating them. This CDR3 comprises 15 residues. Germline CDR1 SGHVS, CDR2 FNYEAQ.

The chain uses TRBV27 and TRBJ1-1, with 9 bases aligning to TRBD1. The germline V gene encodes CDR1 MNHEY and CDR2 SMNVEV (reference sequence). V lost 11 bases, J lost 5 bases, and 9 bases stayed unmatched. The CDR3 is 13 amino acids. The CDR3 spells CAAQGAGGTEAFF. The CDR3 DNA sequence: TGTGCCGCACAGGGGGCCGGTGGGACTGAAGCTTTCTTT.

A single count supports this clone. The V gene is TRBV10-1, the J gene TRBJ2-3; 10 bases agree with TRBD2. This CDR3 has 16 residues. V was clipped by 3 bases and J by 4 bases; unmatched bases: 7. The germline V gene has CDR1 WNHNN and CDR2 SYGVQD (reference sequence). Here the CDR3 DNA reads TGCGCCAGCAGTGAAGCGGGAGGGCCAGAGGCAGATACGCAGTATTTT. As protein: CASSEAGGPEADTQYF.

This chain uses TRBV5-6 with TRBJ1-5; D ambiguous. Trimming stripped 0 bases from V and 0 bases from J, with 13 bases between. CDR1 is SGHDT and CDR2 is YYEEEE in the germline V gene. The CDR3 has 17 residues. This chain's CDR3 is CASSLAAETYSNQPQHF. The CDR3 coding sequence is TGTGCCAGCAGCTTGGCGGCAGAGACCTATAGCAATCAGCCCCAGCATTTT.

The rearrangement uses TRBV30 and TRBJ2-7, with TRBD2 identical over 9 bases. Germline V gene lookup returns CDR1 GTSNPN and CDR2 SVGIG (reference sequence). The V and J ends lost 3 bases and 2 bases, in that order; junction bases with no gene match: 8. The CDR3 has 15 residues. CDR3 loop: CAWRNLAGLTYEQYF. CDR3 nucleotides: TGTGCCTGGAGAAACCTAGCGGGGTTAACCTACGAGCAGTACTTC.

In nucleotides, the CDR3 is TGTGCCAGCAGCCAAGAACGGCTGAACACTGAAGCTTTCTTT. Protein: CASSQERLNTEAFF. This chain links TRBV4-2 with TRBJ1-1; D not resolved. Germline V gene sequence: CDR1 LGHNA, CDR2 YNFKEQ. This CDR3 spans 14 amino acids. V was cut by 0 bases and J by 0 bases, with 5 bases left in between.

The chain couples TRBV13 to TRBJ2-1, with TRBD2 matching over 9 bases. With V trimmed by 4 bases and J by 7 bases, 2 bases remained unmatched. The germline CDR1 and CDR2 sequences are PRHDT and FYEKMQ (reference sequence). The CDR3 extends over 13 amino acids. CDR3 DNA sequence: TGTGCCAGCAGCTACCTAGCGGGAAATGAGCAGTTCTTC. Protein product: CASSYLAGNEQFF.

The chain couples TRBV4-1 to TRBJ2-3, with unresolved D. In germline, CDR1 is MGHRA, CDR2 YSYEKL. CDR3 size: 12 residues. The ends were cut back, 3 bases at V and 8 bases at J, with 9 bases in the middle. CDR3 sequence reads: CASSQASSTQYF. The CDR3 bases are TGCGCCAGCAGCCAGGCGTCGAGTACGCAGTATTTT.

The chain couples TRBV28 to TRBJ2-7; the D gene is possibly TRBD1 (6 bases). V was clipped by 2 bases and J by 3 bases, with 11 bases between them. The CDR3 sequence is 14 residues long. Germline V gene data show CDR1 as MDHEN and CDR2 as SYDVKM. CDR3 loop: CASSLSRDNYEQYV. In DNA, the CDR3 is TGTGCCAGCAGTTTAAGTAGGGACAACTACGAGCAGTACGTC.

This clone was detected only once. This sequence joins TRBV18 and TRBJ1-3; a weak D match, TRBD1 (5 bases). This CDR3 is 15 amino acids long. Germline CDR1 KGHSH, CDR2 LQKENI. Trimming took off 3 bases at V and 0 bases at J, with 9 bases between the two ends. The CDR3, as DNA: TGTGCCAGCTCACCTGACGGGGCCTCTGGAAACACCATATATTTT. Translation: CASSPDGASGNTIYF.

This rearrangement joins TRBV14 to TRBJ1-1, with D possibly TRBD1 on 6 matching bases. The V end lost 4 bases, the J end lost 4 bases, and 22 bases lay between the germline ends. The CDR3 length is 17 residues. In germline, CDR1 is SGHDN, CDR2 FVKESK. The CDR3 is CASSPRDTRLSFTEAFF. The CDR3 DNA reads TGTGCCAGCAGCCCGCGGGACACCAGATTATCGTTCACTGAAGCTTTCTTT. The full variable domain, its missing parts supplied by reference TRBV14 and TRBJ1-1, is EAGVTQFPSHSVIEKGQTVTLRCDPISGHDNLYWYRRVMGKEIKFLLHFVKESKQDESGMPNNRFLAERTGGTYSTLKVQPAELEDSGVYFCASSPRDTRLSFTEAFFGQGTRLTVV.

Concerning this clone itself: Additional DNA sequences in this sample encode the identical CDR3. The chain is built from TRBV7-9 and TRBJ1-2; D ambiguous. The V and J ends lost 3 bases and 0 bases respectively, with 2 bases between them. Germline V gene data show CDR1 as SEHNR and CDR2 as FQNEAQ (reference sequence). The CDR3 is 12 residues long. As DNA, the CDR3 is TGTGCCAGCAGCTTGTCTAACTATGGCTACACCTTC. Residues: CASSLSNYGYTF.

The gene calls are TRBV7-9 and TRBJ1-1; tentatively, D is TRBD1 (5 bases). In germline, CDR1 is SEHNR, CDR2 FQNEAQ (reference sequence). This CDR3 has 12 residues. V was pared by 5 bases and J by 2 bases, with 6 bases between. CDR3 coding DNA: TGTGCCAGCAGCGACAGTAACACTGAAGCTTTCTTT. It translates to CASSDSNTEAFF.

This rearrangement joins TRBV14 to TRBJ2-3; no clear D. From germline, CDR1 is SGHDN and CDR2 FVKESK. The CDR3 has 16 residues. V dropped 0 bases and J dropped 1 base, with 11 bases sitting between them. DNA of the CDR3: TGTGCCAGCAGCCAAGATGCCGGCCTAGGCACAGATACGCAGTATTTT. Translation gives CASSQDAGLGTDTQYF.

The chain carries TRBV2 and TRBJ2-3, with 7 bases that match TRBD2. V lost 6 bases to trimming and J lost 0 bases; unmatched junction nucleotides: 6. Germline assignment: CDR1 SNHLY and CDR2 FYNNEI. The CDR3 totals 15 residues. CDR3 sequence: CASSYQRGSTDTQYF. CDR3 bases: TGTGCCAGCAGCTACCAGCGGGGAAGCACAGATACGCAGTATTTT.

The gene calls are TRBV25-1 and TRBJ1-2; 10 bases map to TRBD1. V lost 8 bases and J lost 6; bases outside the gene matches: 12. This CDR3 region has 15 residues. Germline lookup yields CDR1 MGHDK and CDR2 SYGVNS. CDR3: CASSQPTDRGHGYTF. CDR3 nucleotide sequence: TGTGCCAGCTCCCAGCCCACTGACAGGGGGCATGGCTACACCTTC.

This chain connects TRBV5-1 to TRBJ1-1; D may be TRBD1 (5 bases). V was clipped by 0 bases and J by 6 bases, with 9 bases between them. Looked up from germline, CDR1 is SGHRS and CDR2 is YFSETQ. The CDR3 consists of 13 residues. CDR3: CASSLVLGAEAFF. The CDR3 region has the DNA TGCGCCAGCAGCTTGGTCTTGGGGGCTGAAGCTTTCTTT.

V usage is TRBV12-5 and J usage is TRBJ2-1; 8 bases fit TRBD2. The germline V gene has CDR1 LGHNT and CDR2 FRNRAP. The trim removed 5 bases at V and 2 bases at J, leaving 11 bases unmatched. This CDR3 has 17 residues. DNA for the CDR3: TGTGCTAGTGGTCCGCCTTCTGGCGGGGGGACCTACAATGAGCAGTTCTTC. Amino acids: CASGPPSGGGTYNEQFF.